Listed here are 24 T cell receptor beta chains from one sample, sequenced in a study of blood T cells in healthy people across ages. The second PCR ran about 7 to 12 cycles with a sample-barcoded 5' primer and J-beta primers. TCRdb re-called the 5' RACE reads through MiXCR, storing one row per CDR3 protein. Of around 800,000 distinct CDR3 sequences in the sample, roughly 24% were seen once. These records were also assigned to another study, of T cells of mothers and their children.

Sequencing was performed on blood. The source is a boy between 10 and 17 years old in good health.

Written as DNA, the CDR3 is TGTGCCAGTGGCAGGATGAGCTCCTACGAGCAGTACTTC. Translating it yields CASGRMSSYEQYF. J is TRBJ2-7 and V is TRBV6-5; D is ambiguous. The V gene's germline CDR1 is MNHEY and CDR2 SVGAGI. V dropped 9 bases and J dropped 0 bases, with 12 bases sitting between them. This CDR3 is 13 amino acids long.

This clonotype was recorded at least ten times. The gene calls are TRBV29-1 and TRBJ2-5; D unresolved. This CDR3 is built from 14 residues. Between the trimmed V and J ends, which lost 1 base and 4 bases, there was a span of 13 bases. From germline, CDR1 is SQVTM and CDR2 ANQGSEA. CDR3 protein: CSVEGFVVGETQYF. The CDR3 DNA reads TGCAGCGTTGAAGGCTTCGTAGTGGGAGAGACCCAGTACTTC.

This clonotype was seen a single time. The chain has TRBV28 and TRBJ2-1; TRBD2 matches at 9 bases. Trimming cost V 5 bases and J 9 bases; bases outside gene matches: 11. CDR3 length: 15 residues. Germline CDR1 reads MDHEN; CDR2 reads SYDVKM. The CDR3 is CASSPWGGGAGEQFF. DNA of the CDR3: TGTGCCAGCAGTCCATGGGGCGGGGGGGCCGGTGAGCAGTTCTTC.

This clonotype was detected only once. The V and J genes are TRBV12-3 or TRBV12-4 and TRBJ2-5; D not resolved. The CDR3 is 15 residues long. V was cut by 1 base and J by 5 bases, with 14 bases left in between. The CDR3 sequence: CASSLDQPSGETQYF. The CDR3 DNA reads TGTGCCAGCAGTTTAGATCAGCCCTCCGGGGAGACCCAGTACTTC.

This clonotype came up a few times. V usage is TRBV20-1 and J usage is TRBJ2-5; D possibly corresponds to TRBD1 (6 bases). The CDR3 length is 13 residues. V was trimmed by 0 bases and J by 4 bases, leaving 9 bases between them. In germline, CDR1 is DFQATT, CDR2 SNEGSKA (reference sequence). CDR3 nucleotides: TGCAGTGCTAGAGATGGGGGCAGAGAGACCCAGTACTTC. Translation: CSARDGGRETQYF.

The chain couples TRBV12-3 or TRBV12-4 to TRBJ2-3; no definite D call. CDR3 length: 17 residues. The ends were cut back, 1 base at V and 2 bases at J, with 16 bases in the middle. The CDR3 reads CASSLVSGSPITDTQYF. DNA for the CDR3: TGTGCCAGCAGTTTAGTGTCCGGGTCACCAATCACAGATACGCAGTATTTT.

The CDR3 sequence is CASSLNGGSQETQYF. The CDR3 DNA sequence: TGTGCCAGCAGCTTAAATGGGGGTTCGCAAGAGACCCAGTACTTC. The chain employs TRBV11-2 and TRBJ2-5; D is possibly TRBD1 or TRBD2 (5 bases each). Trimming removed 2 bases at V and 2 bases at J, with 12 bases between. Germline V gene lookup returns CDR1 SGHAT and CDR2 FQNNGV. This CDR3 spans 15 amino acids.

This clonotype was counted many times. The V and J genes are TRBV2 and TRBJ2-2, with 8 bases aligning to TRBD1. CDR3 length equals 14 residues. V dropped 10 bases and J dropped 4; count of bases not matched to a gene: 8. Germline-derived CDR1 and CDR2 are SNHLY and FYNNEI. The CDR3 nucleotides are TGTGCCACCGGACAGGGTATCGGCACCGGGGAGCTGTTTTTT. Protein product: CATGQGIGTGELFF. The complete variable domain, with remaining parts taken from reference TRBV2 and TRBJ2-2, reads EPEVTQTPSHQVTQMGQEVILRCVPISNHLYFYWYRQILGQKVEFLVSFYNNEISEKSEIFDDQFSVERPDGSNFTLKIRSTKLEDSAMYFCATGQGIGTGELFFGEGSRLTVL.

The rearrangement joins TRBV6-5 to TRBJ2-6; a possible D gene is TRBD1 (6 bases). This CDR3 region has 17 residues. V gave up 4 bases and J gave up 0 bases, with 13 bases separating them. The germline V gene has CDR1 MNHEY and CDR2 SVGAGI. The CDR3 bases are TGTGCCAGCAGTTCGACAGGTATCAGCTCTGGGGCCAACGTCCTGACTTTC. It translates to CASSSTGISSGANVLTF.

This chain links TRBV10-3 with TRBJ2-6; TRBD1 matches at 8 bases. CDR1 is ENHRY, CDR2 SYGVKD, per germline. This CDR3 region has 16 residues. V was pared by 10 bases and J by 0 bases, with 8 bases of the junction left unmatched. CDR3 residues: CANSGTGGSGANVLTF. CDR3 DNA: TGTGCCAACTCCGGGACAGGAGGCTCTGGGGCCAACGTCCTGACTTTC.

The chain is built from TRBV5-4 and TRBJ1-4; possible D gene TRBD1, 5 bases. The CDR3 has 15 residues. Trimming took off 0 bases at V and 7 bases at J, with 13 bases between the two ends. Per germline, CDR1 SGHNT and CDR2 YYREEE (reference sequence). CDR3 sequence (DNA): TGTGCCAGCAGCTTGGGGGGCCAGGGCATTGAAAAACTGTTTTTT. Amino acid sequence: CASSLGGQGIEKLFF.

The chain combines TRBV12-3 or TRBV12-4 with TRBJ1-4, with D unresolved. Trimming removed 2 bases from V and 4 bases from J, with 8 bases in between. The CDR3 runs to 14 residues. CDR3 bases: TGTGCCAGCAGTTTACGAGCGCGTAATGAAAAACTGTTTTTT. Amino acid sequence: CASSLRARNEKLFF.

V gene TRBV9 combines with J gene TRBJ2-5; 8 nucleotides agree with TRBD1. The DNA matches TRBJ2-1 better at its end, which makes the J call doubtful. Germline CDR1 SGDLS, CDR2 YYNGEE. This CDR3 comprises 14 residues. The CDR3 DNA follows: TGTGCCAGCAGCGCTTCGGGACAGGACAATGAGCAGTTCTTC. This gives the protein CASSASGQDNEQFF.

This chain uses TRBV7-9 with TRBJ2-7; the match to TRBD2 covers 7 bases. The length of the CDR3 is 14 residues. CDR1 is SEHNR, CDR2 FQNEAQ, per germline (reference sequence). With V trimmed by 5 bases and J by 6 bases, 10 bases remained unmatched. CDR3 protein: CASSPWGGSGEQYF. CDR3 in DNA: TGTGCCAGCAGCCCATGGGGGGGTAGCGGCGAGCAGTACTTC.

The V gene is TRBV7-2, the J gene TRBJ1-3, with unresolved D. The germline V gene has CDR1 SGHTA and CDR2 FQGNSA. V lost 1 base and J lost 3, with 7 bases in between. The CDR3 totals 14 residues. The CDR3 nucleotides are TGTGCCAGCAGCTTAGGGGGAGGTGGAAACACCATATATTTT. Amino acid sequence: CASSLGGGGNTIYF.

The rearrangement links TRBV18 to TRBJ2-1; no clear D gene. CDR1 and CDR2 (germline): KGHSH, LQKENI. This CDR3 region has 14 residues. Trimming took 3 bases from V and 6 from J, leaving 12 bases between them. The CDR3 DNA is TGTGCCAGCTCACCGTCATTAGGCGGCAATGAGCAGTTCTTC. Translating it yields CASSPSLGGNEQFF.

The chain uses TRBV9 and TRBJ2-2, with unresolved D. V lost 1 base and J lost 7, with 8 bases in between. The CDR3 is 13 amino acids. Germline CDR1 reads SGDLS; CDR2 reads YYNGEE. Here the CDR3 reads CASSVQDYGELFF. The CDR3, as DNA: TGTGCCAGCAGCGTACAGGATTACGGGGAGCTGTTTTTT.

Comment on this clonotype: One end of the junction is discordant with germline, which a read error may explain. The chain has TRBV4-1 and TRBJ2-5; possible D gene TRBD2, 6 bases. This CDR3 is 15 amino acids long. CDR1 is MGHRA and CDR2 is YSYEKL in the germline V gene. This chain's CDR3 is CASSEERAYEETQYF. The DNA of the CDR3 is TGCGCCAGCAGCGAAGAGCGGGCATATGAAGAGACCCAGTACTTC.

The rearrangement uses TRBV12-3 or TRBV12-4 and TRBJ2-6, with D perhaps TRBD2 (5 bases). The CDR3 is 12 amino acids. Between the trimmed V and J ends, which lost 3 bases and 8 bases, there was a span of 5 bases. The CDR3 DNA reads as TGTGCCAGCAGTTTCGGGACCAACGTCCTGACTTTC. It yields the protein CASSFGTNVLTF.

This clonotype was detected only a few times. The CDR3 protein is CASSLEWGQGAYEQYF. The CDR3 bases are TGTGCCAGCAGCTTGGAGTGGGGACAGGGGGCCTACGAGCAGTACTTC. The J gene is TRBJ2-5, the V gene TRBV5-5, with TRBD1 matching over 11 bases. The J call may be in error: the DNA end matches TRBJ2-7 better. Germline values: CDR1 SGHKS, CDR2 YYEKEE (reference sequence). This CDR3 is 16 amino acids long.

This clonotype was observed a few times. V gene TRBV12-3 or TRBV12-4 combines with J gene TRBJ2-5, with D unresolved. This CDR3 region has 12 residues. V was trimmed by 3 bases and J by 7 bases, leaving 9 bases between them. As DNA, the CDR3 is TGTGCCAGCAGTTTCGACCCAGGGACCCAGTACTTC. Encoded protein: CASSFDPGTQYF.

This chain uses TRBV6-5 with TRBJ1-1; D is undetermined. Deletions cut 2 bases from V and 9 bases from J, with 7 bases between. Looked up from germline, CDR1 is MNHEY and CDR2 is SVGAGI. This CDR3 spans 11 amino acids. The CDR3 protein is CASSYGQQAFF. The CDR3 DNA follows: TGTGCCAGCAGTTACGGGCAGCAAGCTTTCTTT.

At least ten counts were recorded for this clonotype. The chain uses TRBV7-9 and TRBJ2-1, with D possibly called TRBD1 or TRBD2 (5 bases each). CDR3 length: 14 amino acids. Trimming removed 6 bases from V and 10 bases from J, with 19 bases in between. CDR1 and CDR2 (germline): SEHNR, FQNEAQ (reference sequence). The CDR3 DNA reads as TGTGCCAGCAGTCCCTCGGGACGCCCCTCGGAGCAGTTCTTC. Protein product: CASSPSGRPSEQFF.

This clonotype was counted between two and nine times. This chain links TRBV12-3 or TRBV12-4 with TRBJ2-5; tentatively, D is TRBD1 (8 bases). The CDR3 covers 14 residues. V dropped 6 bases and J dropped 5 bases, with 16 bases sitting between them. CDR3 protein: CASRNGQGGETQYF. CDR3 DNA: TGTGCCAGCAGGAACGGACAGGGAGGGGAGACCCAGTACTTC.